The 22 T cell receptor beta chains below all came from one sample that was sequenced in a study of T-cell reconstitution after alpha-beta-depleted transplantation in children (dated by TCRdb to about 2016). To prepare the library, PCR was applied. These reads were obtained on an Illumina HiSeq 2500. To normalize quantification of the TCRbeta repertoire, the TCR libraries were built with molecular barcoding that relied on unique molecular identifiers. TCRdb reprocessing: public reads trimmed at Q25 with fastp, clones called with MiXCR, in-frame beta chains kept. Here each entry gathers all rows of one CDR3 protein and keeps the most common genes and DNA. For this sample there are around 240,000 distinct CDR3 sequences; approximately 9.9% appear just once. Approximately 5% of the sample is in the top ten clones. The sequenced sample was PBMCs from the stem cell graft donor, obtained from the stem cell graft. These receptors originate from a human donor who donated a stem cell graft to a child with SCID.

This clonotype was found a few times. The genes are TRBV7-6 and TRBJ1-2, with a tentative D call TRBD1 (5 bases). V was shortened by 4 bases and J by 4 bases, with 16 bases between the two germline ends. From germline, CDR1 is SGHVS and CDR2 FNYEAQ. This CDR3 is 15 amino acids long. The CDR3 coding sequence is TGTGCCAGCAGCTCAGTTCCCCTGGGGACCTATGGCTACACCTTC. Its translation is CASSSVPLGTYGYTF.

This clonotype was recorded many times. The chain is built from TRBV12-3 or TRBV12-4 and TRBJ1-5, with D possibly matching TRBD1 (6 bases). Trimming shortened V by 6 bases and J by 2 bases, and 8 bases separated the two germline ends. The CDR3 length is 13 residues. CDR3 DNA sequence: TGTGCCAGCAGCGCAGGGGGCAATCAGCCCCAGCATTTT. Translation gives CASSAGGNQPQHF.

The table lists this clonotype with many counts. The chain joins TRBV7-4 to TRBJ1-5, with D perhaps matching TRBD1 (5 bases). This CDR3 region has 15 residues. Germline V gene data show CDR1 as SGHVT and CDR2 as SQSDAQ. V was trimmed by 3 bases and J by 2 bases, leaving 11 bases between them. The CDR3 protein is CASSFGGWCNQPQHF. The CDR3 DNA reads TGTGCCAGCAGCTTCGGGGGTTGGTGCAATCAGCCCCAGCATTTT.

This clonotype appeared many times. The CDR3 sequence is CASSQDSQNYGYTF. Written as DNA, the CDR3 is TGTGCCAGCAGCCAAGACTCGCAAAACTATGGCTACACCTTC. The rearrangement links TRBV4-2 to TRBJ1-2; D is undetermined. The CDR3 consists of 14 residues. CDR1 and CDR2 from the germline V gene are LGHNA and YNFKEQ. V gave up 0 bases and J gave up 2 bases, with 7 bases separating them.

This clonotype has ten or more counts. The CDR3 sequence is CATSGRSSYEQYF. For the CDR3, the DNA is TGTGCCACCTCCGGACGGAGCTCCTACGAGCAGTACTTC. The gene calls are TRBV6-1 and TRBJ2-7, with D unresolved. The length of the CDR3 is 13 residues. Germline assignment: CDR1 MNHNS and CDR2 SASEGT. V gave up 10 bases and J gave up 0 bases, with 13 bases separating them.

This clonotype came up many times. The V and J genes are TRBV9 and TRBJ2-2; D remains ambiguous. The CDR3 has 12 residues. In germline, CDR1 is SGDLS, CDR2 YYNGEE. Trimming took 3 bases from V and 6 from J, leaving 6 bases between them. CDR3 in DNA: TGTGCCAGCAGCGGCCGGTCCGGGGAGCTGTTTTTT. Protein: CASSGRSGELFF. Together with reference TRBV9 and TRBJ2-2, the CDR3 gives the full variable domain: DSGVTQTPKHLITATGQRVTLRCSPRSGDLSVYWYQQSLDQGLQFLIQYYNGEERAKGNILERFSAQQFPDLHSELNLSSLELGDSALYFCASSGRSGELFFGEGSRLTVL.

At least ten counts were recorded for this clonotype. The CDR3 DNA sequence: TGCAGTGCTAGATCCGGGGTAGCGGGGACCGACGAGCAGTACTTC. Its protein is CSARSGVAGTDEQYF. This chain joins TRBV20-1 and TRBJ2-7, with TRBD2 matching 8 bases. V shed 2 bases, J shed 5 bases, and the junction held 11 bases outside the gene matches. This CDR3 comprises 15 residues. Germline assignment: CDR1 DFQATT and CDR2 SNEGSKA (reference sequence).

This clonotype was recorded at least ten times. This CDR3 is CASSAWVPHITYEQYF. The CDR3 DNA sequence: TGTGCCAGCAGCGCGTGGGTCCCACATATCACCTACGAGCAGTACTTC. This sequence joins TRBV11-2 and TRBJ2-7; D remains unclear. V lost 5 bases and J 2 bases, leaving 19 bases between the germline ends. Germline CDR1 is SGHAT and CDR2 is FQNNGV. The CDR3 length is 16 residues.

In this sample, this clonotype turned up many times. The V gene is TRBV20-1, the J gene TRBJ2-5; the D gene is possibly TRBD1 (6 bases). The V end lost 2 bases, the J end lost 0 bases, and 16 bases lay between the germline ends. CDR1 is DFQATT, CDR2 SNEGSKA, per germline (reference sequence). The CDR3 spans 16 residues. DNA of the CDR3: TGCAGTGCTAGACGGCAAACAGGGAATAACCAAGAGACCCAGTACTTC. Amino acids: CSARRQTGNNQETQYF.

This clonotype appeared many times. The rearrangement uses TRBV7-8 and TRBJ1-5; no firm D call. Looked up from germline, CDR1 is SGHVS and CDR2 is FQNEAQ. V gave up 0 bases and J gave up 4 bases, with 7 bases separating them. CDR3 size: 14 residues. In DNA form, the CDR3 reads TGTGCCAGCAGCTTAGCGCAGGAGAATCAGCCCCAGCATTTT. Translating gives CASSLAQENQPQHF.

In this sample, this clonotype turned up many times. This chain joins TRBV5-6 and TRBJ2-5; D not resolved. The CDR3 runs to 15 residues. Per the germline V gene, CDR1 is SGHDT and CDR2 is YYEEEE. The V end was cut by 4 bases, the J end by 1 base, with 14 bases between. Here the CDR3 reads CASSRLGRSQETQYF. CDR3 coding DNA: TGTGCCAGCAGCCGCTTAGGCAGGTCCCAAGAGACCCAGTACTTC.

At least ten counts were recorded for this clonotype. The rearrangement links TRBV20-1 to TRBJ1-5; weak D call: TRBD1 (6 bases). Trimming cost V 6 bases and J 0 bases, with 24 bases left between them. This CDR3 is built from 18 residues. CDR1 is DFQATT and CDR2 is SNEGSKA in the germline V gene (reference sequence). The CDR3 sequence is CSARGQGSYVGSNQPQHF. CDR3 sequence (DNA): TGCAGTGCCAGGGGCCAGGGCAGTTATGTAGGTAGCAATCAGCCCCAGCATTTT.

Many counts were recorded for this clonotype. This sequence joins TRBV5-1 and TRBJ1-1, with D unresolved. The CDR3 contains 14 residues. The V gene lost 4 bases and the J gene lost 1 base, with 11 bases spanning the gap. Germline CDR1 and CDR2: SGHRS and YFSETQ. The CDR3 nucleotides are TGCGCCAGCAGCCCCCCAGCCTCGAACACTGAAGCTTTCTTT. Encoded protein: CASSPPASNTEAFF.

This clonotype was recorded many times. The CDR3 sequence is CASSPPRKNTEAFF. The CDR3 region has the DNA TGTGCCAGCAGCCCCCCGAGGAAGAACACTGAAGCTTTCTTT. The chain joins TRBV7-9 to TRBJ1-1; D remains unclear. V lost 5 bases, J lost 1 base, and 11 bases lay in between. The CDR3 runs 14 residues. From germline, CDR1 is SEHNR and CDR2 FQNEAQ (reference sequence).

This clonotype was seen repeatedly, ten times or more. The CDR3 loop reads CASSLGPTGSNQPQHF. For the CDR3, the DNA is TGCGCCAGCAGCTTGGGGCCGACAGGAAGCAATCAGCCCCAGCATTTT. The J gene is TRBJ1-5, the V gene TRBV5-1; D might be TRBD1 (6 bases). The germline V gene encodes CDR1 SGHRS and CDR2 YFSETQ. CDR3 length: 16 amino acids. Trimming took 0 bases from V and 1 from J, leaving 11 bases between them.

This clonotype came up many times. The rearrangement links TRBV20-1 to TRBJ2-3, with D perhaps TRBD1 (5 bases). V shed 5 bases and J shed 0 bases, with 12 bases lying between them. Germline CDR1 DFQATT, CDR2 SNEGSKA (reference sequence). CDR3 length: 14 amino acids. The CDR3 DNA reads TGCAGTGCTTGGACACACATTAGCACAGATACGCAGTATTTT. Amino acids: CSAWTHISTDTQYF.

This clonotype was observed at least ten times. The CDR3 protein is CANRPAYSNQPQHF. CDR3 nucleotide sequence: TGTGCCAACAGGCCCGCTTATAGCAATCAGCCCCAGCATTTT. The chain is built from TRBV2 and TRBJ1-5; D might be TRBD1 (5 bases). The CDR3 totals 14 residues. The V end lost 10 bases, the J end lost 0 bases, and 13 bases lay between the germline ends. Per the germline V gene, CDR1 is SNHLY and CDR2 is FYNNEI.

This clonotype was seen many times. The rearrangement uses TRBV27 and TRBJ1-2, with D possibly TRBD1 on 5 matching bases. Trimming removed 5 bases at V and 4 bases at J, with 14 bases between. CDR1 is MNHEY and CDR2 is SMNVEV in the germline V gene (reference sequence). This CDR3 contains 14 residues. The CDR3 DNA reads TGTGCCAGCAGTCCCTCGGGGGGAAGCTATGGCTACACCTTC. Its translation is CASSPSGGSYGYTF.

Ten or more counts support this clonotype. This chain connects TRBV20-1 to TRBJ1-1; 10 bases match TRBD1. V gave up 0 bases and J gave up 7 bases; unmatched junction bases: 11. Germline CDR1 is DFQATT and CDR2 is SNEGSKA (reference sequence). The CDR3 is made up of 16 amino acids. CDR3 protein: CSARDFGQGVSGEAFF. The CDR3 DNA sequence: TGCAGTGCTAGAGATTTCGGACAGGGGGTGAGCGGTGAAGCTTTCTTT.

This clonotype was detected only a few times. The chain carries TRBV18 and TRBJ1-4, with 8 bases identical to TRBD1. V lost 3 bases to trimming and J lost 6 bases; unmatched junction nucleotides: 12. The CDR3 has 17 residues. Germline V CDR1 and CDR2: KGHSH, LQKENI. This CDR3 reads CASSPLDRDAWDEKLFF. The CDR3 DNA reads TGTGCCAGCTCACCTCTGGACAGGGATGCGTGGGATGAAAAACTGTTTTTT.

This clonotype was seen repeatedly, ten times or more. The chain employs TRBV5-6 and TRBJ2-3; tentative D call: TRBD2 (5 bases). With 4 bases removed from V and 4 bases from J, the gap between germline ends came to 16 bases. The CDR3 spans 15 residues. Germline V gene data show CDR1 as SGHDT and CDR2 as YYEEEE. CDR3 sequence reads: CASSPPTSPPDTQYF. The CDR3 nucleotides are TGTGCCAGCAGCCCACCTACTAGTCCCCCAGATACGCAGTATTTT.

This clonotype has ten or more counts. The rearrangement uses TRBV5-1 and TRBJ2-1, with 9 bases aligning to TRBD1. Germline CDR1 SGHRS, CDR2 YFSETQ. The length of the CDR3 is 15 residues. V lost 4 bases, J lost 0 bases, and 2 bases stayed unmatched. CDR3 sequence reads: CASSGTGISYNEQFF. The CDR3 DNA reads TGCGCCAGCAGCGGGACAGGGATCTCCTACAATGAGCAGTTCTTC.